What follows describes a single T cell receptor beta chain. The antigen is unknown. The sample comes from a study of shared clonotypes between healthy human individuals. Study-wide findings and caveats: What limited the represented genetic and exposure-history diversity was the small number of donors.

This CDR3 is 16 amino acids long. CDR1 and CDR2 (germline): SEHNR, FQNEAQ (reference sequence). Libraries were prepared by immunoSEQ multiplex PCR; TCRdb keeps only in-frame clonotypes and omits some of them. The repertoire holds about 480,000 clones, approximately 79% seen once, with under 15% in the top ten. The sample taken for sequencing was PBMCs. The source is a woman aged 40 to 50 in good health. Some clones in this sample may be carry-over from other donors' samples. J is TRBJ2-5 and V is TRBV7-9, with a possible D match to TRBD1 (5 bases). The J call may be incorrect, as the DNA end agrees better with TRBJ2-7. The CDR3 protein is CASSLATGFWNYEQYF. Written as DNA, the CDR3 is TGTGCCAGCAGCTTAGCTACAGGATTTTGGAACTACGAGCAGTACTTC.